This T cell receptor beta chain came from a study of blood T cell repertoires in COVID-19. Study-wide context: Sites in the United States, Italy and Spain provided acute and convalescent COVID-19 samples. T cells, B-cell-depleted T cells, or PBMCs provided the cDNA or gDNA that served as material.

The trim removed 6 bases at V and 6 bases at J, leaving 9 bases unmatched. The length of the CDR3 is 15 residues. CDR1 and CDR2 (germline): MNHEY, SVGAGI. In the original processing: Amplification of reference gene primers provided the estimated nucleated cell counts. Assay used: immunoSEQ multiplex PCR; TCRdb lists only in-frame clones, some missing. The V and J calls and clone size were taken over from that table, and D and trimming were inferred from the DNA. The sample holds some 100,000 clones, roughly four fifths seen once. This clonotype originated in a man aged 50-59 years with active or convalescent COVID-19. This chain uses TRBV6-5 with TRBJ2-3, with 10 positions matching TRBD1. Material for sequencing was peripheral blood. DNA of the CDR3: TGTGCCAGCAGGCCTGACAGGGGGCCCGCGGATACGCAGTATTTT. The encoded protein is CASRPDRGPADTQYF.